These 18 T cell receptor beta chains share one sample of origin, sequenced in a study of spatial heterogeneity in lung cancer. As for time point: sample taken at primary tumor resection. Whole RNA was taken from tumor, nontumor lung or frozen PBMC; it was then sequenced unsorted. A single record per CDR3 protein comes from TCRdb applying MiXCR to the 5' RACE reads. The sample includes over 6,500 distinct CDR3 sequences, 3.5% to 5% of them seen just once. The sequencing here drew on normal lung tissue next to the tumor, taken at surgery. The receptors shown here come from a female donor with early-stage non-small cell lung cancer.

A note on this clonotype: Because the library targeted alpha chains, this beta chain is an off-target read whose size means little. V and J are TRBV20-1 and TRBJ2-3, with D hard to call. The CDR3 totals 14 residues. V was cut by 6 bases and J by 0 bases, with 13 bases left in between. Germline CDR1 and CDR2: DFQATT and SNEGSKA (reference sequence). The CDR3, as DNA: TGCAGTGCCCGTGGCGTGGCCAGCACAGATACGCAGTATTTT. Amino acid sequence: CSARGVASTDTQYF.

This clonotype was counted many times. Because the library targeted alpha chains, this beta chain is an off-target read whose size means little. The chain's CDR3 is CASSLGQAAGTEAFF. In DNA, the CDR3 is TGTGCCAGTAGTTTGGGTCAGGCAGCCGGCACTGAAGCTTTCTTT. The rearrangement joins TRBV19 to TRBJ1-1; D is ambiguous. The length of the CDR3 is 15 residues. Germline-derived CDR1 and CDR2 are LNHDA and SQIVND (reference sequence). V lost 5 bases and J 4 bases, leaving 17 bases between the germline ends.

This clonotype is medium-sized by share. This beta chain lies outside the target of a library built for alpha chains; its clone size means little. The chain is built from TRBV27 and TRBJ1-5, with D maybe TRBD1 (6 bases). The CDR3 sequence is 14 residues long. Germline V gives CDR1 MNHEY, CDR2 SMNVEV (reference sequence). V shed 6 bases and J shed 0 bases, with 9 bases lying between them. CDR3 nucleotides: TGTGCCAGCAGCCACAGGGATAGCAATCAGCCCCAGCATTTT. The encoded protein is CASSHRDSNQPQHF.

This clonotype was detected ten times or more. Germline is not matched at one junction end, which may reflect a read error. This beta chain is a stray sequence in a library constructed for alpha chains; its clone size is not meaningful. This sequence joins TRBV7-8 and TRBJ2-5, with D tentatively TRBD2 (5 bases). Germline-derived CDR1 and CDR2 are SGHVS and FQNEAQ. The CDR3 covers 15 residues. The CDR3 DNA reads TGTGCCAGCAGCTCTGGAGGATTGGGCCAAGGGACCCAGTACTTC. It yields the protein CASSSGGLGQGTQYF.

The table lists this clonotype with many counts. Because the library targeted alpha chains, this beta chain is an off-target read whose size means little. This chain joins TRBV10-2 and TRBJ2-5, with 12 nucleotides matching TRBD2. This CDR3 has 13 residues. CDR1 and CDR2 from the germline V gene are WSHSY and SAAADI. V lost 8 bases, J lost 2 bases, and 0 bases stayed unmatched. CDR3 protein: CASGLAGQETQYF. In DNA, the CDR3 is TGCGCCAGCGGACTAGCGGGGCAAGAGACCCAGTACTTC.

In its sample, this clonotype was seen many times. This beta chain is a stray sequence in a library constructed for alpha chains; its clone size is not meaningful. This rearrangement joins TRBV12-3 or TRBV12-4 to TRBJ2-2; D gene ambiguous. This CDR3 spans 13 amino acids. V gave up 5 bases and J gave up 6 bases, with 10 bases separating them. The CDR3, as DNA: TGTGCCAGCAGTCCGTCGCCGTCCGGGGAGCTGTTTTTT. Residues: CASSPSPSGELFF.

In this sample, this clonotype turned up many times. This beta chain came through as a stray read in a library set up for alpha chains, and its size says little. The chain couples TRBV4-3 to TRBJ1-4; D perhaps matches TRBD1 (6 bases). The CDR3 runs to 17 residues. Trimming took off 0 bases at V and 7 bases at J, with 18 bases between the two ends. In germline, CDR1 is LGHNA, CDR2 YSLEER. CDR3 nucleotide sequence: TGCGCCAGCAGCCAAGACGGGAGGCGGGGGGCGGGTGAAAAACTGTTTTTT. This encodes CASSQDGRRGAGEKLFF.

This clonotype was observed at least ten times. A library prepared for alpha chains yielded this beta chain as an off-target read; its size is of little meaning. V usage is TRBV4-2 and J usage is TRBJ2-3; TRBD2 agrees at 9 bases. Germline V gene lookup returns CDR1 LGHNA and CDR2 YNFKEQ. V lost 4 bases and J lost 0; bases outside the gene matches: 5. CDR3 length: 16 amino acids. The CDR3 sequence is CASSLTAGGSTDTQYF. CDR3 bases: TGTGCCAGCAGCCTAACTGCGGGGGGGAGCACAGATACGCAGTATTTT.

The table lists this clonotype with a count of one. This beta chain is a stray sequence in a library constructed for alpha chains; its clone size is not meaningful. The chain links TRBV7-9 to TRBJ2-3, with D perhaps TRBD1 or TRBD2 (6 bases each). Germline values: CDR1 SEHNR, CDR2 FQNEAQ (reference sequence). V lost 1 base and J 2 bases, leaving 13 bases between the germline ends. The CDR3 spans 16 residues. Here the CDR3 DNA reads TGTGCCAGCAGCTTAGTGACGGGGGCTTACACAGATACGCAGTATTTT. Translation gives CASSLVTGAYTDTQYF.

This clonotype is classed as medium-sized. This beta chain lies outside the target of a library built for alpha chains; its clone size means little. CDR3 coding DNA: TGCACCATCCTCGGGACAGGGGAAGGCTACACCTTC. Amino acid sequence: CTILGTGEGYTF. The chain employs TRBV29-1 and TRBJ1-2; TRBD1 agrees at 10 bases. Germline V lookup: CDR1 SQVTM, CDR2 ANQGSEA. The CDR3 spans 12 residues.

By sample share, this clonotype is medium-sized. Since it is a stray read in a library aimed at alpha chains, this beta chain has a size that is not meaningful. The genes are TRBV20-1 and TRBJ2-5; 11 bases are shared with TRBD2. The CDR3 extends over 15 amino acids. The V and J ends lost 1 base and 4 bases, in that order; junction bases with no gene match: 5. Germline lookup yields CDR1 DFQATT and CDR2 SNEGSKA (reference sequence). The CDR3 nucleotides are TGCAGTGCTAGAGGGTCTAGCGGGGGGCGAGAGACCCAGTACTTC. It yields the protein CSARGSSGGRETQYF.

This clonotype showed up many times. This beta chain came through as a stray read in a library set up for alpha chains, and its size says little. This chain connects TRBV6-5 to TRBJ1-6; 8 bases fit TRBD1. CDR1 and CDR2 from the germline V gene are MNHEY and SVGAGI. This CDR3 spans 19 amino acids. J lost 4 bases, V lost 2 bases, and 13 bases had no gene match. This chain's CDR3 is CASSYKGTGNTAYNSPLHF. CDR3 bases: TGTGCCAGCAGTTACAAAGGGACAGGCAACACAGCGTATAATTCACCCCTCCACTTT.

In this sample, this clonotype turned up a few times. Found in a library prepared for alpha chains, this beta chain is an off-target read, and its abundance has little meaning. The CDR3 DNA reads TGTGCCAGCAGCTTAGCAGGGGTCGACTACGAGCAGTACTTC. This translates into CASSLAGVDYEQYF. This sequence joins TRBV7-9 and TRBJ2-7; D may be TRBD1 (5 bases). The CDR3 spans 14 residues. V dropped 0 bases and J dropped 3 bases, with 9 bases sitting between them. CDR1 and CDR2 (germline): SEHNR, FQNEAQ (reference sequence). The whole variable domain, filled in from reference TRBV7-9 and TRBJ2-7, reads DTGVSQNPRHKITKRGQNVTFRCDPISEHNRLYWYRQTLGQGPEFLTYFQNEAQLEKSRLLSDRFSAERPKGSFSTLEIQRTEQGDSAMYLCASSLAGVDYEQYFGPGTRLTVT.

This clonotype was seen just once. As an off-target read in a library built for alpha chains, this beta chain has a frequency of little significance. The rearrangement joins TRBV6-6 to TRBJ1-2; perhaps TRBD1 as D (6 bases). CDR1 MNHNY and CDR2 SVGAGI come from the germline V gene (reference sequence). V dropped 7 bases and J dropped 5 bases, with 14 bases sitting between them. The CDR3 is made up of 13 amino acids. CDR3 nucleotides: TGTGCCAGCACCTCACCCGGACAGTATGGCTACACCTTC. It yields the protein CASTSPGQYGYTF.

This clonotype was observed at least ten times. Since it is a stray read in a library aimed at alpha chains, this beta chain has a size that is not meaningful. Written as DNA, the CDR3 is TGTGCCAGCAGCTACCAGGGAAGCAGGAATGAGCAGTTCTTC. Amino acids: CASSYQGSRNEQFF. This chain uses TRBV5-4 with TRBJ2-1; a weak D match, TRBD1 (5 bases). The CDR3 runs to 14 residues. V lost 3 bases, J lost 7 bases, and 14 bases lay in between. Germline V lookup: CDR1 SGHNT, CDR2 YYREEE (reference sequence).

In its sample, this clonotype is medium-sized (0.01 to 0.1%). This beta chain turned up in a library designed for alpha chains; as an off-target read, its abundance says little. The J gene is TRBJ1-1, the V gene TRBV6-2 or TRBV6-3; 11 bases map to TRBD1. With 3 bases clipped from V and 11 bases from J, the junction kept 8 bases outside the gene matches. This CDR3 is 14 amino acids long. CDR1 MNHEY and CDR2 SVGEGT come from the germline V gene. The CDR3 sequence is CASSYRTGGFSAFF. As DNA, the CDR3 is TGTGCCAGCAGTTATAGGACAGGGGGCTTCTCCGCTTTCTTT.

This clonotype turned up a few times. One base away lies a much larger clone, so this may be a sequencing read error. Because the library targeted alpha chains, this beta chain is an off-target read whose size means little. V usage is TRBV20-1 and J usage is TRBJ1-5; D call uncertain. The CDR3 sequence is 14 residues long. Germline V gene lookup returns CDR1 DFQATT and CDR2 SNEGSKA (reference sequence). The CDR3 spells CGAMEPRPNQPQHF. The DNA of the CDR3 is TGCGGTGCTATGGAGCCCAGACCTAATCAGCCCCAGCATTTT.

This clonotype has a count of ten or more. Being off target in a library aimed at alpha chains, this beta chain has a size of little meaning. J is TRBJ1-1 and V is TRBV6-2 or TRBV6-3, with 8 bases identical to TRBD1. The CDR3 is 15 residues long. The trim removed 5 bases at V and 5 bases at J, leaving 10 bases unmatched. Germline-derived CDR1 and CDR2 are MNHEY and SVGEGT. CDR3 sequence: CASSHNRGWRTEAFF. In nucleotides, the CDR3 is TGTGCCAGCAGTCACAACAGGGGGTGGAGGACTGAAGCTTTCTTT.